The rows below give T cell receptor beta chains drawn from one sample of a study of Ad26.COV2.S vaccination and SARS-CoV-2 variants. Some clones are missing from TCRdb's copy, which holds only in-frame ones; the method was immunoSEQ multiplex PCR. The data show hundreds of thousands of clones, 80% to 95% seen once. Sequenced material: peripheral blood, taken in a trial of Ad26.COV2.S vaccine versus placebo. The receptor source for this set is a person between 18 and 65 years old who received the Ad26.COV2.S COVID-19 vaccine or a placebo. Each CDR3 is given with its conserved first and last residue. The order of the fields is D gene, clone size, V gene, J gene, CDR3 DNA, CDR3 protein. The D gene is left open where the match is weak. Clone size appears in some rows only: once, few, many, or a class for an expanded clone.

>-|-|TRBV28|TRBJ1-2
TGTGCCAGCAGTTTGGGACGGAGCTATGGCTACACCTTC
CASSLGRSYGYTF
>-|-|TRBV18|TRBJ2-4
TGTGCCAGCTCACCGTCAGGGCTAGCCAAAAACATTCAGTACTTC
CASSPSGLAKNIQYF
>-|once|TRBV6-6|TRBJ1-1
TGTGCCAGCAGCAGAGACGGCACTGAAGCTTTCTTT
CASSRDGTEAFF
>-|-|TRBV7-8|TRBJ2-7
TGTGCCAGCAGCTTAAGCGTGAACGACTACGAGCAGTACTTC
CASSLSVNDYEQYF
>TRBD2|-|TRBV3-1/TRBV3-2|TRBJ2-1
TGTGCCAGCAGCCAAGAGACTAGCGGGAGTAGGTTCTTC
CASSQETSGSRFF
>TRBD2|-|TRBV3-1/TRBV3-2|TRBJ2-7
TGTGCCAGCAGCCAAGCCCTTAGCGGGGTAAGCTCCTACGAGCAGTACTTC
CASSQALSGVSSYEQYF
>-|-|TRBV3-1/TRBV3-2|TRBJ1-2
TGTGCCAGCAGCCAAGAAGTGTCTTGTGGCTATGGCTACACCTTC
CASSQEVSCGYGYTF
>TRBD2|once|TRBV13|TRBJ2-1
TGTGCCAGCAGCCCCGGGACTAGCGGGAGGGCCGGGAATGAGCAGTTCTTC
CASSPGTSGRAGNEQFF
>-|-|TRBV2|TRBJ1-4
TGTGCCAGCAGGGGCAGTTTGAGGGAAAAACTGTTTTTT
CASRGSLREKLFF
>-|-|TRBV20-1|TRBJ1-2
TGCAGTGCTAGAGATCCCCAAAGCTACACCTTC
CSARDPQSYTF
>TRBD2|-|TRBV5-4|TRBJ2-7
TGTGCCAGCAGCTTGCCTAGCGGGAGGGGGAATTACGAGCAGTACTTC
CASSLPSGRGNYEQYF
>-|once|TRBV6-2/TRBV6-3|TRBJ2-7
TGTGCCAGCAGTTACCCAATATCCGCAGGGGCCGACGAGCAGTACTTC
CASSYPISAGADEQYF
>-|once|TRBV29-1|TRBJ2-1
TGCAGCGCCCAGGGACTTCTCAATGAGCAGTTCTTC
CSAQGLLNEQFF
>-|-|TRBV7-6|TRBJ2-7
TGTGCCAGCAGCTTCGTCGGCGAGCAGTACTTC
CASSFVGEQYF
>-|-|TRBV6-5|TRBJ1-1
TGTGCCAGCAGTTCCCCCGGGGGAGGTGAGACTGAAGCTTTCTTT
CASSSPGGGETEAFF
>-|-|TRBV28|TRBJ2-7
TGTGCCAGCAGTTTATACGAGAGCTCCTACGAGCAGTACTTC
CASSLYESSYEQYF
>-|-|TRBV2|TRBJ2-7
TGTGCCAGCAGTGAGGACAGCAACTCCTACGAGCAGTACTTC
CASSEDSNSYEQYF
>TRBD2|-|TRBV7-3|TRBJ2-1
TGTGCCAGCAGCTTATCCAGGACTAGCTGGAGCACTGAGCAGTTCTTC
CASSLSRTSWSTEQFF
>-|once|TRBV6-6|TRBJ2-2
TGTGCCAGCAGTTACGGACAGCGCACCGGGGAGCTGTTTTTT
CASSYGQRTGELFF
>-|-|TRBV19|TRBJ1-4
TGTGCCAGTAGTATAGAGCGGCCAACTAATGAAAAACTGTTTTTT
CASSIERPTNEKLFF
>TRBD1|-|TRBV5-4|TRBJ1-1
TGTGCCAGCAGCTTTACAGGGGGCACTGAAGCTTTCTTT
CASSFTGGTEAFF
>TRBD1|-|TRBV2|TRBJ1-1
TGTGCCAGCAGTGGTGGGACAGGCGGCGGCACTGAAGCTTTCTTT
CASSGGTGGGTEAFF
>TRBD2|-|TRBV11-2|TRBJ2-5
TGTGCCAGCAGCGTGACTAGCAGACAAGAGACCCAGTACTTC
CASSVTSRQETQYF
>-|-|TRBV5-8|TRBJ1-5
TGTGCCAGCAGCTTAGGGAGCAATCAGCCCCAGCATTTT
CASSLGSNQPQHF
>-|few|TRBV4-3|TRBJ2-5
TGCGCCAGCAGCCAATGGCTTCAAGAGACCCAGTACTTC
CASSQWLQETQYF
>TRBD1|-|TRBV5-1|TRBJ2-7
TGCGCCAGCAGCACAAGTCCGGGACAGGGTTTATACGAGCAGTACTTC
CASSTSPGQGLYEQYF
>-|-|TRBV29-1|TRBJ2-7
TGCAGCGTTGAAACAGTCTACGAGCAGTACTTC
CSVETVYEQYF
>TRBD2|many|TRBV10-3|TRBJ2-1
TGTGCCATCAGTCCAGGACTGAGCGGGAGCTCCTACAATGAGCAGTTCTTC
CAISPGLSGSSYNEQFF
>TRBD2|-|TRBV27|TRBJ2-3
TGTGCCAGCAGTCTGAAACTAGCGGGACCGGCAGATACGCAGTATTTT
CASSLKLAGPADTQYF
>-|-|TRBV19|TRBJ2-7
TGTGCCAGTAGTATCAGGGTTGAAGGCGAGCAGTACTTC
CASSIRVEGEQYF
>TRBD1|-|TRBV7-9|TRBJ2-5
TGTGCCAGCAGCACCACAGGGGCTGGAGAGACCCAGTACTTC
CASSTTGAGETQYF
>-|-|TRBV27|TRBJ2-7
TGTGCCAGCAGTTCACCCGGGACGGGAAGCTACGAGCAGTACTTC
CASSSPGTGSYEQYF
>TRBD2|-|TRBV9|TRBJ2-2
TGTGCCAGCAGCCTCTCGGGACTAGCGGGAGTTCGGGGCGGGGAGCTGTTTTTT
CASSLSGLAGVRGGELFF
>-|-|TRBV30|TRBJ2-1
TGTGCCGGATTGACTAGTGGATATTTCTTC
CAGLTSGYFF
>-|-|TRBV5-6|TRBJ1-1
TGTGCCAGCAGCTTGGCCGGGGGTGGGAACACTGAAGCTTTCTTT
CASSLAGGGNTEAFF
>-|-|TRBV19|TRBJ2-6
TGTGCCACTACCTCTGGGGCCAACGTCCTGACTTTC
CATTSGANVLTF
>TRBD1|-|TRBV27|TRBJ1-2
TGTGCCAGCAGTTCTCAGACAGGGAGGGACTATGGCTACACCTTC
CASSSQTGRDYGYTF
>TRBD1|-|TRBV7-8|TRBJ2-7
TGTGCCAGCAGCTGGACTGGACAGGACTACGAGCAGTACTTC
CASSWTGQDYEQYF
>-|-|TRBV4-1|TRBJ2-1
TGCGCCAGCAGCCTCCCAGGGCATGGTGAGCAGTTCTTC
CASSLPGHGEQFF
>-|once|TRBV7-2|TRBJ2-5
TGTGCCAGCAGCTTATCGGAGGGGCTAAAGACCCAGTACTTC
CASSLSEGLKTQYF
>-|-|TRBV4-3|TRBJ2-1
TGCGCCAGCAGCCAATCCCGGTTGAATGAGCAGTTCTTC
CASSQSRLNEQFF
>-|-|TRBV3-1/TRBV3-2|TRBJ2-7
TGTGCCAGCAGCCAAGATCTTGGATCTTACGAGCAGTACTTC
CASSQDLGSYEQYF
>-|-|TRBV2|TRBJ1-1
TGTGCCAGCAGGACCGGGACATCTAACACTGAAGCTTTCTTT
CASRTGTSNTEAFF
>-|-|TRBV21-1|TRBJ2-5
TGTGCCAGCAGTAGCGGGAGGGCTCAAGAGACCCAGTACTTC
CASSSGRAQETQYF
>-|-|TRBV29-1|TRBJ2-5
TGCAGCGCCAGCGGACTAACAGAGACCCAGTACTTC
CSASGLTETQYF
>-|-|TRBV7-6|TRBJ1-5
TGTGCCAGCAGCCAAGGGGCAGGGGACAATCAGCCCCAGCATTTT
CASSQGAGDNQPQHF
>-|once|TRBV7-2|TRBJ2-5
TGTGCCAGCAGCTTAAAGTTAGGGGCTCGGGGGACCCAGTACTTC
CASSLKLGARGTQYF
>TRBD1|-|TRBV19|TRBJ2-3
TGTGCCAGTAGCCCCTGGGGACAGGGCACAGATACGCAGTATTTT
CASSPWGQGTDTQYF
>-|once|TRBV3-1/TRBV3-2|TRBJ1-5
TGTGCCAGCAGCCAAAACATTAAGGGTGGTCGAAATCAGCCCCAGCATTTT
CASSQNIKGGRNQPQHF
>TRBD2|-|TRBV3-1/TRBV3-2|TRBJ2-1
TGTGCCAGCAGTCACATTACTAGCGGGAGTGGGAATGAGCAGTTCTTC
CASSHITSGSGNEQFF
>-|-|TRBV29-1|TRBJ1-2
TGCAGCGTTGAAGATCGTTTTAGAACAGTTCCTACCGAACGCTATGGCTACACCTTC
CSVEDRFRTVPTERYGYTF
>-|-|TRBV7-2|TRBJ1-6
TGTGCCAGCAGCTTAGCTGCCCAAACACGAAATTCACCCCTCCACTTT
CASSLAAQTRNSPLHF
>-|-|TRBV19|TRBJ1-5
TGTGCCAGCAGACAGATTCCTAATCAGCCCCAGCATTTT
CASRQIPNQPQHF
>-|-|TRBV5-1|TRBJ1-5
TGCGCCAGCAGCTCAGGCTCGGGTCAGCCCCAGCATTTT
CASSSGSGQPQHF
>-|-|TRBV7-6|TRBJ2-7
TGTGCCAGCAGCTTAGCCCCCTTACAGGGTTACGAGCAGTACTTC
CASSLAPLQGYEQYF
>-|-|TRBV18|TRBJ2-3
TGTGCCAGCTCACTACAGAACACAGATACGCAGTATTTT
CASSLQNTDTQYF
>-|-|TRBV11-2|TRBJ1-3
TGTGCCAGCAGCCCCAGCGGAAACACCATATATTTT
CASSPSGNTIYF